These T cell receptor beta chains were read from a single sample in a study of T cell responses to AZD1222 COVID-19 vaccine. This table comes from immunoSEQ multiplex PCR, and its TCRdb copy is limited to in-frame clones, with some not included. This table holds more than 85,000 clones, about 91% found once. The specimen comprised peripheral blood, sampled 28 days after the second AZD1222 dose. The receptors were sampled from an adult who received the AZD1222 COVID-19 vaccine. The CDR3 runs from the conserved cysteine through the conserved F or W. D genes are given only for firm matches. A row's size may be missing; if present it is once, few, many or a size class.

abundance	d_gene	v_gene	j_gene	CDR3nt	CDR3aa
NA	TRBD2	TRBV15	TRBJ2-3	TGTGCCACCAGCAGAGATTATCCCGCTAGCGGGAGAAGTATTGGCACAGATACGCAGTATTTT	CATSRDYPASGRSIGTDTQYF
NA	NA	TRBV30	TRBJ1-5	TGTGCCTGGAGTGTAAGGGGGGACAGCAATCAGCCCCAGCATTTT	CAWSVRGDSNQPQHF
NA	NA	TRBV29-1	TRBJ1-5	TGCAGCCTTCAGGGGAGGAACAATCAGCCCCAGCATTTT	CSLQGRNNQPQHF
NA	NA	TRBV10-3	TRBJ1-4	TGTGCCATCAGTGAGCGGTCAGGAACTAATGAAAAACTGTTTTTT	CAISERSGTNEKLFF
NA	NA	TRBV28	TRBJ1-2	TGTGCCAGCGGAACCTGGGGTAGGAGGGATTATGGCTACACCTTC	CASGTWGRRDYGYTF
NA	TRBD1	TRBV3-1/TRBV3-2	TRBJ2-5	TGTGCCAGCAGCCCGGCCGGGACAGGGAAGACGTGGGAGACCCAGTACTTC	CASSPAGTGKTWETQYF
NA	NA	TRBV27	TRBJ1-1	TGTGCCAGCAGTCGCCCTGGGTGGGGTGAAGCTTTCTTT	CASSRPGWGEAFF
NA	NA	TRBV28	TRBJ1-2	TGTGCCAGCAGTCAGAGACCGTCTAACTATGGCTACACCTTC	CASSQRPSNYGYTF
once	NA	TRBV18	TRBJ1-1	TGTGCCAGCTCACCACCGGGAGATACTGAAGCTTTCTTT	CASSPPGDTEAFF
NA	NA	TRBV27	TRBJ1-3	TGTGCCAGCAGACCGACAGGCTCTGGAAACACCATATATTTT	CASRPTGSGNTIYF
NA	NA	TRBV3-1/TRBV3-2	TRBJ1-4	TGTGCCAGCAGCCAAGCCTCTGGGGGCGAGGAAAAACTGTTTTTT	CASSQASGGEEKLFF
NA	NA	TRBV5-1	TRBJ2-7	TGCGCCAGCAGCCCTCGAGCTGAAAGAGTTAACGAGCAGTACTTC	CASSPRAERVNEQYF
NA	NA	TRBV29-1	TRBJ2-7	TGCAGCGTGTCTAGCGGAGGGGGCATTTACGAGCAGTACTTC	CSVSSGGGIYEQYF
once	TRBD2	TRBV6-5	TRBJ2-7	TGTGCCAGCAGACCCGGGACTAGCGGGAGGAACGAGCAGTACTTC	CASRPGTSGRNEQYF
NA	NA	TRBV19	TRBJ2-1	TGTGCCAGTAGTATGGGGGGTCCGTCTGCGGGGAGCTCCTACAATGAGCAGTTCTTC	CASSMGGPSAGSSYNEQFF
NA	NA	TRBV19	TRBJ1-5	TGTGCCAGTAAACCCTATTTCGTTGTAAGCAATCAGCCCCAGCATTTT	CASKPYFVVSNQPQHF
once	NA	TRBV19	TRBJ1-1	TGTGCCAGTAGTATAGGGGGGCGCTTCACTGAAGCTTTCTTT	CASSIGGRFTEAFF
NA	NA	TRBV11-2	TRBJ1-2	TGTGCCAGCAGCTTTGAAAAAACCTATGGCTACACCTTC	CASSFEKTYGYTF
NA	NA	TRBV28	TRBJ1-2	TGTGCCAGCAGCCCCGGGACCGGCTATGGCTACACCTTC	CASSPGTGYGYTF
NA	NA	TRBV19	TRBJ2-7	TGTGCCACTGATGAGTACGAGCAGTACTTC	CATDEYEQYF
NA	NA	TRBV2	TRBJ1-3	TGTGCCAGCAGTGAAAGTCCAAGGGGTTCGGGAAACACCATATATTTT	CASSESPRGSGNTIYF
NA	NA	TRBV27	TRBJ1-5	TGTGCCAGCAGCCCTATAGGGGGGCGTAACAATCAGCCCCAGCATTTT	CASSPIGGRNNQPQHF
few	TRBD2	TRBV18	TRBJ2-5	TGTGCCAGCTCAGAGGGACTAGCGGGACAAGAGACCCAGTACTTC	CASSEGLAGQETQYF